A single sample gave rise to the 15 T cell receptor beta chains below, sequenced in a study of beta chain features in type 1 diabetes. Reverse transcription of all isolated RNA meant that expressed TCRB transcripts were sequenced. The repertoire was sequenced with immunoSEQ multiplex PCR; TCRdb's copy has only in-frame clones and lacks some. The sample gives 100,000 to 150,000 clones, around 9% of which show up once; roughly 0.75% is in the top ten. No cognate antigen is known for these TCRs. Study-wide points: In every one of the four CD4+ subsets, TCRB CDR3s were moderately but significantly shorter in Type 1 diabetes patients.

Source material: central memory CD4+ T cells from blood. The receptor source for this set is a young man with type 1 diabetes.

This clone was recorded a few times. The CDR3 reads CASSFGNRGGQPQHF. Here the CDR3 DNA reads TGTGCCAGCAGCTTTGGGAACAGGGGAGGTCAGCCCCAGCATTTT. The J gene is TRBJ1-5, the V gene TRBV28; 7 nucleotides agree with TRBD1. There are 15 residues in the CDR3. The trim removed 6 bases at V and 6 bases at J, leaving 11 bases unmatched. CDR1 and CDR2 (germline): MDHEN, SYDVKM. Full variable domain (remainder filled in from reference TRBV28 and TRBJ1-5): DVKVTQSSRYLVKRTGEKVFLECVQDMDHENMFWYRQDPGLGLRLIYFSYDVKMKEKGDIPEGYSVSREKKERFSLILESASTNQTSMYLCASSFGNRGGQPQHFGDGTRLSIL.

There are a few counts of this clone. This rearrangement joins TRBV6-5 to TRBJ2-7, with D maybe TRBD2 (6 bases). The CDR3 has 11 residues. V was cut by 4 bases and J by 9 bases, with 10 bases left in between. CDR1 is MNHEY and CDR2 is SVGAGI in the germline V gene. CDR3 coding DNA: TGTGCCAGCAGTTTTGGGGGAGGGCAGTACTTC. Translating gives CASSFGGGQYF.

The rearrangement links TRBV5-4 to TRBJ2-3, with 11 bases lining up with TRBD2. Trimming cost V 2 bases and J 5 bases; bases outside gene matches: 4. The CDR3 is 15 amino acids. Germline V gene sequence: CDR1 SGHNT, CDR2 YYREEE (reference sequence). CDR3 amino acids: CASSFSLAGGDTQYF. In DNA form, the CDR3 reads TGTGCCAGCAGCTTTTCTCTAGCGGGGGGAGATACGCAGTATTTT.

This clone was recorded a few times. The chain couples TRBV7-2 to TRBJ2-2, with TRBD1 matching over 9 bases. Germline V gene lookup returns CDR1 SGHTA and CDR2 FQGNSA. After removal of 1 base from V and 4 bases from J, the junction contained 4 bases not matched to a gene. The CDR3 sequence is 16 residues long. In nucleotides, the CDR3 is TGTGCCAGCAGCTTAGGAGGACAGGGGAGCACCGGGGAGCTGTTTTTT. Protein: CASSLGGQGSTGELFF.

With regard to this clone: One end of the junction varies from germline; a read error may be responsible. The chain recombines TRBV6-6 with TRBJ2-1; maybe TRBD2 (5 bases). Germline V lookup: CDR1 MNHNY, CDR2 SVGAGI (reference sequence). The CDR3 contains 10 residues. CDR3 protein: CASSSGVRIF. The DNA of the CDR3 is TGTGCCAGCAGCTCCGGGGTCCGGATCTTC.

The CDR3, as DNA: TGTGCCAGCAGCGTAGTCCCGGACATACAAGAGACCCAGTACTTC. As protein: CASSVVPDIQETQYF. The chain employs TRBV9 and TRBJ2-5; TRBD1 is a possible D gene (5 bases). CDR3 size: 15 residues. CDR1 SGDLS and CDR2 YYNGEE come from the germline V gene. The germline V and J ends were trimmed by 0 bases and 2 bases, with 11 bases remaining between them.

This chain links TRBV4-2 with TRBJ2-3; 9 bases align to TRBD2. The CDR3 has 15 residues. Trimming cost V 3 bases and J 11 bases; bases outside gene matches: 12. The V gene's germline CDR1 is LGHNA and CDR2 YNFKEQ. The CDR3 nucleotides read TGTGCCAGCAGCCAGGCCCATAGCGGGGGCCTGGGGCAGTATTTT. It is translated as CASSQAHSGGLGQYF.

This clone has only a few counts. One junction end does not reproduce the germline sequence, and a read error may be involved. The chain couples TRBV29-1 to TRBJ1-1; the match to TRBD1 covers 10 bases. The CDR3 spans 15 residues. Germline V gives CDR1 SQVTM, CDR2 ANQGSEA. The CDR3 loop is CSVEGDRGVDTEAFF. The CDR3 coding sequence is TGCAGCGTCGAAGGGGACAGGGGTGTTGACACTGAAGCTTTCTTT.

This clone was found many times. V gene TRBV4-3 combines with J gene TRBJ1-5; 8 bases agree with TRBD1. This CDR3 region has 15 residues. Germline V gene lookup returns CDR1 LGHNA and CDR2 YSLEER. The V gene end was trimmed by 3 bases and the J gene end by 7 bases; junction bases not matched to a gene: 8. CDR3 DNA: TGCGCCAGCAGCCAGGAACCCCGGACAGGGCAGCCCCAGCATTTT. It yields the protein CASSQEPRTGQPQHF.

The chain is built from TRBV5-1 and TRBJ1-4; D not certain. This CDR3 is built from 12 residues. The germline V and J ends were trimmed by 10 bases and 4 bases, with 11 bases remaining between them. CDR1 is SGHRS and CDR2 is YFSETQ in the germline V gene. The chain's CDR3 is CASRENNEKLFF. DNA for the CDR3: TGCGCCTCCCGGGAGAATAATGAAAAACTGTTTTTT.

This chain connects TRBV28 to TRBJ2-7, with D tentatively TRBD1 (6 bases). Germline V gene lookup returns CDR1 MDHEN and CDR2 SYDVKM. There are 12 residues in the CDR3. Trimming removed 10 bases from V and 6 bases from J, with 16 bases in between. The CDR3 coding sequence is TGTGCCACTTCAGGGGTTGGGGGCGAGCAGTACTTC. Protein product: CATSGVGGEQYF.

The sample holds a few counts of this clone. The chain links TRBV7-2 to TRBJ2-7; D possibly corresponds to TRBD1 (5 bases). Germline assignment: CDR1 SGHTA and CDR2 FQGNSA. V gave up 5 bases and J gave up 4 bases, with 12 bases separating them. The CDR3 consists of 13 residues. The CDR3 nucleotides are TGTGCCAGCAGCATAACAGGTGAATACGAGCAGTACTTC. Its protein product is CASSITGEYEQYF.

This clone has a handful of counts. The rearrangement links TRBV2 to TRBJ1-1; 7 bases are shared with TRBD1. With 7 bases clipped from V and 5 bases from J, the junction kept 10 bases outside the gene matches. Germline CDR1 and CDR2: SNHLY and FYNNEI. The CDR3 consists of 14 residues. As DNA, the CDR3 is TGTGCCAGCACCCGACAGGGTCTTGGGACTGAAGCTTTCTTT. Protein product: CASTRQGLGTEAFF.

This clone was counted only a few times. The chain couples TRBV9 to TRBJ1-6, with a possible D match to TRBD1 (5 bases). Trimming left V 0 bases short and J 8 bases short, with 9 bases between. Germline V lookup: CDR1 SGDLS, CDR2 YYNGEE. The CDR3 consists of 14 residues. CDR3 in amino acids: CASSVGQGDSPLHF. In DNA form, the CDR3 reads TGTGCCAGCAGCGTAGGGCAGGGCGATTCACCCCTCCACTTT.

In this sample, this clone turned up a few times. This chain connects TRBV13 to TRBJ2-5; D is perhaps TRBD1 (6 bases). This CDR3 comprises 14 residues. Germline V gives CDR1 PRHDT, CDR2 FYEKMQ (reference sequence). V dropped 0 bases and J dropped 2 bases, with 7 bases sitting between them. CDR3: CASSLGDRQETQYF. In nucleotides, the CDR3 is TGTGCCAGCAGCTTAGGAGACAGGCAAGAGACCCAGTACTTC.